This T cell receptor (beta chain) was retrieved from a study of identical twins. V lost 0 bases to trimming and J lost 8 bases, with 11 bases between them. The CDR3 is 14 amino acids. TCRdb reprocessed the 5' RACE reads via MiXCR and lists one record per CDR3 protein. The sample yields approximately 680,000 distinct CDR3 sequences, 7.1% seen once. This clonotype was seen a handful of times. The same data also contributed to another study, on yellow fever vaccine responses in identical twins.

This TCR was recovered from a woman under 30 in good health. The sample taken for sequencing was PBMCs. The chain employs TRBV12-3 or TRBV12-4 and TRBJ2-1; D is undetermined. CDR3 nucleotides: TGTGCCAGCAGTTTAGCGCGGTGGAGCGATGAGCAGTTCTTC. It translates to CASSLARWSDEQFF.